This T cell receptor beta chain came from a study of T cell repertoires in cytomegalovirus infection. TCRdb recomputed calls from the reads with MiXCR, one row per CDR3 protein. Seen here are almost 550,000 distinct CDR3 sequences, 15% to 20% observed once, and the top ten hold roughly a quarter. CDR3 size: 16 residues. V lost 1 base, J lost 4 bases, and 8 bases stayed unmatched. The germline V gene encodes CDR1 MNHNY and CDR2 SVGAGI (reference sequence). The sequenced sample consisted of CD8+ T cells from PBMCs. The chain is built from TRBV6-6 and TRBJ1-1; 8 bases match TRBD1. The receptor comes from a human donor in good health (CMV status not recorded). Some clones in this sample may be carry-over from other donors' samples. The CDR3: CASSYYQGAASTEAFF. For the CDR3, the DNA is TGTGCCAGCAGTTACTACCAGGGGGCGGCGAGCACTGAAGCTTTCTTT.